The subject of this entry is one TCR beta chain. The CDR3 runs 14 residues. V gave up 3 bases and J gave up 4 bases, with 12 bases separating them. Per germline, CDR1 LNHDA and CDR2 SQIVND (reference sequence). Generated by immunoSEQ multiplex PCR, the TCRdb table keeps only in-frame clones and is missing some. The table has about 670,000 clones, about 90% seen once. These data belong to a study of blood T cell repertoires in COVID-19. The wider study: COVID-19 samples collected from the United States, Italy and Spain covered acute and convalescent phases. T cells, B-cell-depleted T cells, or PBMCs provided the cDNA or gDNA that served as material.

V is TRBV19 and J is TRBJ1-2, with D tentatively TRBD1 (5 bases). The clonotype was recovered from a woman between 18 and 29 years old with acute or convalescent COVID-19. Material for sequencing was peripheral blood. The CDR3 DNA sequence: TGTGCCAGTAGTATGTCCGACGGGGGCTATGGCTACACCTTC. It yields the protein CASSMSDGGYGYTF.